This entry concerns a single TCR delta chain. There is no known antigen for this receptor. A much larger clone lies a single base off, so this may be a read error. Library construction relied on PCR. For sequencing, an Illumina MiSeq was employed. After TCRdb called clones again from the public reads with CATT, rows with identical DNA were merged. The sample table holds 6,500 or so delta-chain clones, of which around 9% were seen once. 13% to 15% of the sample comes from the top ten. The CDR3 starts with the cysteine, ends with the phenylalanine, and has 17 residues. The read is trimmed to its CDR3 DNA, 51 bases read in frame from base 1. The germline V gene specifies TSWWSYY as CDR1 and QGS as CDR2. Cut back by 2 bases and 7 bases, the V and J ends lie 23 bases apart. The record originates from a study of human gamma delta and Vdelta1 T cells (dated by TCRdb to 2017 to 2018). Background for the entire study: The study investigated Delta One T cells, Vd1+ gamma-delta T cells, as cytotoxic effectors against acute myeloid leukemia.

Sequenced material: naive CD27+ Vdelta1 gamma-delta T cells from blood. The receptor was isolated from a human donor in good health. The chain is assembled from TRDV1 and TRDJ1; no D gene is confidently identified. The sequenced DNA: TGTGCTCTTGGGGAAAGGGCCGTCTCCGTCGGGCGCGGTAAACTCATCTTT. It specifies CALGERAVSVGRGKLIF.